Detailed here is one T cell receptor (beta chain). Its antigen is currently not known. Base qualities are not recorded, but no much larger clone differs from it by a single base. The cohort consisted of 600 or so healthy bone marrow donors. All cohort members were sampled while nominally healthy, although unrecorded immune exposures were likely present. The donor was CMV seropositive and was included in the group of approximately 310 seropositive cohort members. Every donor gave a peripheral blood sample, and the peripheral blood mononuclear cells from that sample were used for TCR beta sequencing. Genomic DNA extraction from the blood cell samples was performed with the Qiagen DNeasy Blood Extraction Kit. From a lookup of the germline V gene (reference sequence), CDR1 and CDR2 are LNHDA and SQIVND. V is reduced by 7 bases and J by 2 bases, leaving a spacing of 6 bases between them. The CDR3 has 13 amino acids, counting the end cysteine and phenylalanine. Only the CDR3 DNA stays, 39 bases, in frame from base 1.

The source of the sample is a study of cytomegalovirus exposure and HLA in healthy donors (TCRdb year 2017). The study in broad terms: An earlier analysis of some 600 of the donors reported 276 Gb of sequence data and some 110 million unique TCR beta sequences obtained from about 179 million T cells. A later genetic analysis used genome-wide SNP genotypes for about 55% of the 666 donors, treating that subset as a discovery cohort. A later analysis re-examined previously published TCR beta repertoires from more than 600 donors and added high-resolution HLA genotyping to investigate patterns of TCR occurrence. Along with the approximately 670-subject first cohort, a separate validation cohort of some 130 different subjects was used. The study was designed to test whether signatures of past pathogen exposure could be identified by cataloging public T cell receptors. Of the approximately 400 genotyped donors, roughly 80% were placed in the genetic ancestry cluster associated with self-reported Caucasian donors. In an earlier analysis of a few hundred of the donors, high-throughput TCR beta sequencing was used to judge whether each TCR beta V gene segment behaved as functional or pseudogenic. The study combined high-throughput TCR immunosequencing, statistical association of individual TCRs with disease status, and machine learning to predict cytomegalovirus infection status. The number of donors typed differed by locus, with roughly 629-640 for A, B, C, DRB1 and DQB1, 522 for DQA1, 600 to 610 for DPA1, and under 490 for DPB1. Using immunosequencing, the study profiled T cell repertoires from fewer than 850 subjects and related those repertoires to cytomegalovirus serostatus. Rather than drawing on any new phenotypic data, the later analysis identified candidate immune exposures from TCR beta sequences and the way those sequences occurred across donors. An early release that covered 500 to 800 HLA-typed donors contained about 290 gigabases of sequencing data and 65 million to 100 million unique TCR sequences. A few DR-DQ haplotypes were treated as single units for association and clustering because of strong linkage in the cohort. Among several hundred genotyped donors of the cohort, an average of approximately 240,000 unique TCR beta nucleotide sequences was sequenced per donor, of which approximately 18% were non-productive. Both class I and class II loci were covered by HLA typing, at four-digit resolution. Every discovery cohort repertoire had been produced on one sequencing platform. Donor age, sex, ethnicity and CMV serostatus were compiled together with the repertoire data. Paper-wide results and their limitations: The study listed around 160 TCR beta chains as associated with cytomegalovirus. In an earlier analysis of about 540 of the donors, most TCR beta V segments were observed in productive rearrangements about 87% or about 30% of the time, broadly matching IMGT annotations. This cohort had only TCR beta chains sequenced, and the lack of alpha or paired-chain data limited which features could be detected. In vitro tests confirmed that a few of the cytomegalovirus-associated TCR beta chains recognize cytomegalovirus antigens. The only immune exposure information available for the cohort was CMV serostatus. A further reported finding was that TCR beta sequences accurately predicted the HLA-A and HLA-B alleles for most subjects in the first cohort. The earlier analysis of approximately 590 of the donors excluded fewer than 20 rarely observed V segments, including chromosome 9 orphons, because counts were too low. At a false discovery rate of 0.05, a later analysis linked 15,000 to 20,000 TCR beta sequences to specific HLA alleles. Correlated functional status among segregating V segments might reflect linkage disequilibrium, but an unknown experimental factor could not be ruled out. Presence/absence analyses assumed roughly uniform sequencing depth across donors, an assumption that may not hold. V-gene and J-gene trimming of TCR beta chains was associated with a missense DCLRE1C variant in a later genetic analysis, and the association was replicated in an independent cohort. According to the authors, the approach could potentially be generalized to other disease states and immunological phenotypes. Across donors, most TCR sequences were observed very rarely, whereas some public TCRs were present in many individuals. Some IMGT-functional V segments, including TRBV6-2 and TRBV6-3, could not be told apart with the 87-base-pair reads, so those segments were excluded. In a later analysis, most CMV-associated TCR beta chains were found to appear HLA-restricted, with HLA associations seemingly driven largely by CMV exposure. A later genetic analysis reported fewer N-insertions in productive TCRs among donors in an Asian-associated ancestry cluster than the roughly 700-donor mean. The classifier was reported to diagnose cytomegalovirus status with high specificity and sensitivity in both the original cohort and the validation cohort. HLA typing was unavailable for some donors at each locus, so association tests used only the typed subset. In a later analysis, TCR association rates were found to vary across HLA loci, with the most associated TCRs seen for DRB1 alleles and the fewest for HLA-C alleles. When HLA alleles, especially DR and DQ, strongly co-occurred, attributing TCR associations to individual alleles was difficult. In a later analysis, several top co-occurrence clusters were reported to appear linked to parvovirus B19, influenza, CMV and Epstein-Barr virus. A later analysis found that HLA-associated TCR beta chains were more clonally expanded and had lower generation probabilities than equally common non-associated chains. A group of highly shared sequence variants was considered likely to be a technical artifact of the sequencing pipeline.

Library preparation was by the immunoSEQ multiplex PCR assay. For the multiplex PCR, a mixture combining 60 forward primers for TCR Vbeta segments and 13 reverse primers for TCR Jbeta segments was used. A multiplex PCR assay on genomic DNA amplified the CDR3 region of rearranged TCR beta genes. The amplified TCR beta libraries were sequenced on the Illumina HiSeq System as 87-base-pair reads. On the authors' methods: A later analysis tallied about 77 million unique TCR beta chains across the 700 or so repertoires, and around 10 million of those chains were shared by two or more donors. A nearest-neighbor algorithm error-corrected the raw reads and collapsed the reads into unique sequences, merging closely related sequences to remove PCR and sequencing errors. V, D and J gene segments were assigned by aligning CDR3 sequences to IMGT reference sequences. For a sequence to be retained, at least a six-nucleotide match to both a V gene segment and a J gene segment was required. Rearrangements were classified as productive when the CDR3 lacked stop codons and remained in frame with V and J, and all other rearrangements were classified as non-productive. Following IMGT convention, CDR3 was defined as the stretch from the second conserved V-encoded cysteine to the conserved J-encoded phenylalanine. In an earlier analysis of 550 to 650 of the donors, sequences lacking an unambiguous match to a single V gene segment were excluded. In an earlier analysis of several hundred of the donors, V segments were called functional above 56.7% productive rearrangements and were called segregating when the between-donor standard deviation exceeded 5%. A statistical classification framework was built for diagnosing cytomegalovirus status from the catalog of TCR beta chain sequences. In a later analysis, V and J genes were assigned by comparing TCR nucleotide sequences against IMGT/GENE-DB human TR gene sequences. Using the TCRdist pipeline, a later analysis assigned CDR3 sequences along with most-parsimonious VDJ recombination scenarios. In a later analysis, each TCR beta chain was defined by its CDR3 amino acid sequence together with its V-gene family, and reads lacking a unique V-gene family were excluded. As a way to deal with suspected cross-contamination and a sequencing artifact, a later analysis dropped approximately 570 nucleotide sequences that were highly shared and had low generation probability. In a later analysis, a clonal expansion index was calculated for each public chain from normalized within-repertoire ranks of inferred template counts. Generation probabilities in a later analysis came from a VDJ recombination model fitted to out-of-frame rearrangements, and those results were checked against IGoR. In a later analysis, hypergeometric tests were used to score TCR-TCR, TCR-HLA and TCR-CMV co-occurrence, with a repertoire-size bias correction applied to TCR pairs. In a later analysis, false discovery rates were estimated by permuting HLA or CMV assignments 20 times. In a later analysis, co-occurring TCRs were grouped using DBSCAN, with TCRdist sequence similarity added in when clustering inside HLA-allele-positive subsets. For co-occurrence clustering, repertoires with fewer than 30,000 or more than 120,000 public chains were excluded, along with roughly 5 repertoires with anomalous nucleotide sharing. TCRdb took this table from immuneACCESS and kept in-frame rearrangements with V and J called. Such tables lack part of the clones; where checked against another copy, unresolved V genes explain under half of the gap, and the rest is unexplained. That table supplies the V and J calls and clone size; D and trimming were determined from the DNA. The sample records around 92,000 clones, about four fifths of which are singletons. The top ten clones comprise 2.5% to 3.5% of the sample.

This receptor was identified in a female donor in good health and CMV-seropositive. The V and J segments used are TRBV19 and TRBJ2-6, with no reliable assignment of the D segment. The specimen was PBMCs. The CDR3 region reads CASTPAGANVLTF. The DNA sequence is TGTGCCAGTACCCCCGCTGGGGCCAACGTCCTGACTTTC.